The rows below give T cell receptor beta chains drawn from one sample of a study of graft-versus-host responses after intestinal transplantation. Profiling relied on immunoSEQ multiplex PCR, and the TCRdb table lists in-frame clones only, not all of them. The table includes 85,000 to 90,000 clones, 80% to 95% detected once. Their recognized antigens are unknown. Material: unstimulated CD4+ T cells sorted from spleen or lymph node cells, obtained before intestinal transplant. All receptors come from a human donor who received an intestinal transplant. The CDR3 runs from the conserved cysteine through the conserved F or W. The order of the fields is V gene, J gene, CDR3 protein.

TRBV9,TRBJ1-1,CASSADRGPGTEAFF
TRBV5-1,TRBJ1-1,CASSLKGGNTEAFF
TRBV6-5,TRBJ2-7,CASSPRGSVYEQYF
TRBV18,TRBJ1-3,CASTGQVSGNTIYF
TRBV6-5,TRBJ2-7,CASKAGTQQAGQYF
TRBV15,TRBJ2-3,CATSRDRGDGPHTDTQYF
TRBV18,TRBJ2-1,CASSPPRGEGRYNEQFF
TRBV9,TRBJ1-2,CASSPGEAYGYTF
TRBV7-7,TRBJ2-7,CASSDLDRGYEQYF
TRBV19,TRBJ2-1,CASSTKTGASYNEQFF
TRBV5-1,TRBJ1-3,CASKEGVDGNTIYF
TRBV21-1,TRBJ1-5,CASSKKCTGTASQPQHF
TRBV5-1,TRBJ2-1,CASSLGPAGGDNEQFF
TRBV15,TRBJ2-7,CATSLTGVRSYEQYF
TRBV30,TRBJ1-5,CAWSTGQGPNQPQHF
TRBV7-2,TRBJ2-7,CASSFAYTTSYEQYF
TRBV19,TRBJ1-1,CASSGVRGNTEAFF
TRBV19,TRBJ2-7,CASSTAQAVSYEQYF
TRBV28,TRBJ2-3,CASSFRDRGAQYF
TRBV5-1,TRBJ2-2,CASSSSRGPPGELFF
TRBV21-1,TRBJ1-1,CASSKVLGPLDTEAFF
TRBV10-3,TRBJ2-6,CAISESSGSGANVLTF
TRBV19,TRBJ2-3,CASSPGTSLTDTQYF
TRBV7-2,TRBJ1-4,CASSLVGDRTATNEKLFF
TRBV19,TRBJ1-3,CASSISAASGNTIYF
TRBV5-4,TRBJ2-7,CASSQEGVLSTSYEQYF
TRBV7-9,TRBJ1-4,CASSSGNRGGEKLFF
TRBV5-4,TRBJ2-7,CASSPTSGSYEQYF
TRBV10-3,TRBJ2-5,CAIRRGEGETQYF
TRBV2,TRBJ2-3,CASRGRIQDTQYF
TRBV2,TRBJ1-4,CASSGRHPATNEKLFF
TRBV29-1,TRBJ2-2,CSVRGSTGELFF
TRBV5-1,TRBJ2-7,CASSHLSGADTYEQYF
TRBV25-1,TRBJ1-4,CASSGPLDGEKLFF
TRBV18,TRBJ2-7,CASSSGTGTYEQYF
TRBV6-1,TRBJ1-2,CASSESRGINYGYTF
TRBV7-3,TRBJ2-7,CASSLGQGAYEQYF
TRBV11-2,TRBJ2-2,CASTNTGELFF
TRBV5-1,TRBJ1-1,CASSSGRGPSNTEAFF
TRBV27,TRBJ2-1,CASSLSWTSGASSYNEQFF
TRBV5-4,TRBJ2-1,CASSRGTSGYNEQFF
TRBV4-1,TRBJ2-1,CASSPPGTSTFF
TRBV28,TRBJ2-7,CASSLEGPTYEQYF
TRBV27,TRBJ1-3,CASSPTWGAGNTIYF
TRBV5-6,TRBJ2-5,CASSFGGLAGQETQYF
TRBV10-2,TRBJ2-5,CASNQGGAIQETQYF
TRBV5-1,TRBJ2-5,CASSSGTSGSSGETQYF
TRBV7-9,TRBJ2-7,CASSPQGGGSPYF
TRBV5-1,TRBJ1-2,CASSSTWDRVGGYTF
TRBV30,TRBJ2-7,CAWKWGGNGEQYF
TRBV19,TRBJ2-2,CASSITGTGITGELFF
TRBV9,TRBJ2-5,CASSVVGLGGTQYF
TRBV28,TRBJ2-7,CASRRGGFSYEQYF
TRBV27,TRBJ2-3,CASSLSVVADTQYF
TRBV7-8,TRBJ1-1,CASSATGGPNTEAFF
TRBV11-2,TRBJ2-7,CASSLRGPPSSYEQYF
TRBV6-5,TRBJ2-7,CASSYSGEQYF
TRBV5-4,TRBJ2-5,CASSPQGIQETQYF
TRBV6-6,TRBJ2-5,CASSSAGSQETQYF